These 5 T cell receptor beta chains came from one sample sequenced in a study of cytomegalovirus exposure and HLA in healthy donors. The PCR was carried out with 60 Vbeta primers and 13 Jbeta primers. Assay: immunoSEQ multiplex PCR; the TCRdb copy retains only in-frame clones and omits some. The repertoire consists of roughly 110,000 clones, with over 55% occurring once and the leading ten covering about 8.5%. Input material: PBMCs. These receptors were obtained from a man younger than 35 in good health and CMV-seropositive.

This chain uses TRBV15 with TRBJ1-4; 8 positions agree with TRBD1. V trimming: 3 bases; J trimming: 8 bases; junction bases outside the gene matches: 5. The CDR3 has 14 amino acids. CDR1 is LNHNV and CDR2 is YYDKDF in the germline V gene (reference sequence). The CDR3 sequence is CATSSGQGEEKLFF. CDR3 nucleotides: TGTGCCACCAGCAGCGGACAGGGTGAGGAAAAACTGTTTTTT.

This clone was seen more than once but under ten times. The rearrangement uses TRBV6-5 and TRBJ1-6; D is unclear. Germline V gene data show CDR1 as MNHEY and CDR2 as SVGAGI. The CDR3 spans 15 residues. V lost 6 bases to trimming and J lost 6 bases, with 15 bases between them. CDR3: CASRSRERSNSPLHF. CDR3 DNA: TGTGCCAGCAGGTCCCGGGAGCGGAGTAATTCACCCCTCCACTTT.

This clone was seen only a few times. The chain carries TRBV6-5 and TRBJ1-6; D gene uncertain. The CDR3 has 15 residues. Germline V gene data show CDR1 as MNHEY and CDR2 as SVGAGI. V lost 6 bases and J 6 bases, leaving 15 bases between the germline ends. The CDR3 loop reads CASRDLEGLNSPLHF. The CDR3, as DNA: TGTGCCAGCAGGGACCTGGAGGGCCTTAATTCACCCCTCCACTTT.

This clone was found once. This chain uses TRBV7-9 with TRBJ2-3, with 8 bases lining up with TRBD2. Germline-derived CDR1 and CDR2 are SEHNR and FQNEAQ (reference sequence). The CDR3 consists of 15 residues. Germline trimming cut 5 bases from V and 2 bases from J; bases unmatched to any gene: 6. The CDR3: CASSRIAGPTDTQYF. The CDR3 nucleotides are TGTGCCAGCAGCCGGATAGCGGGGCCCACAGATACGCAGTATTTT.

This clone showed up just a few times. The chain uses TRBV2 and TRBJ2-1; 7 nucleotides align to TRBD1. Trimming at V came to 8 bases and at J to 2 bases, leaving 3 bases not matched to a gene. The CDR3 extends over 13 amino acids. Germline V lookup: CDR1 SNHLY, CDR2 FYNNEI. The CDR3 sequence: CASSQGAYNEQFF. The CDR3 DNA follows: TGTGCCAGCTCCCAGGGGGCCTACAATGAGCAGTTCTTC.